This T cell receptor beta chain is drawn from a study of beta chain features in type 1 diabetes. J was trimmed by 7 bases and V by 5 bases; bases with no gene match: 10. Germline V lookup: CDR1 MNHEY, CDR2 SVGAGI. The CDR3 totals 15 residues. Isolated RNA was reverse transcribed in full, so expressed TCRB transcripts were sequenced. Samples of naive, central memory and regulatory T cells yielded a mean of around 3.4 million reads. Profiling relied on immunoSEQ multiplex PCR, and the TCRdb table lists in-frame clones only, not all of them. The sample includes some 290,000 clones, about 24% of them seen just once. The study, taken as a whole, reports: Type 1 diabetes patients showed fewer insertions and more deletions at VDJ junctions. Cells carrying high TCR expression could end up over-represented when cDNA is sequenced. Within the patient group, naive, central memory and Treg TCRB repertoires appeared more similar to each other than within healthy donors. Type 1 diabetes patients had TCRB CDR3s that were shorter (moderately but significantly so) in all four CD4+ subsets.

As concerns this clone: No antigen is known for it.

Source material: naive CD4+ T cells from blood. The rearrangement uses TRBV6-5 and TRBJ2-1; TRBD2 matches 8 bases. This sequence originates from a woman aged 25-40 years with type 1 diabetes. The CDR3, as DNA: TGTGCCAGCAGTCTCGGACTAGCAGGACAAAATGAGCAGTTCTTC. This translates into CASSLGLAGQNEQFF.